This TCR beta chain was observed in a study of blood T cell repertoires in COVID-19 (dated by TCRdb to the early 2020s). Background on the whole study: Samples covering the acute and convalescent phases of COVID-19 were provided by collaborators in the United States, Italy and Spain. The material from the prospective study consisted of cDNA or gDNA derived from T cells, B-cell-depleted T cells, or PBMCs. The dataset comprised deeply sampled blood TCRbeta repertoires from subjects exposed to, actively infected with, or recovered from COVID-19. The repertoires were released in a freely available public database intended as a resource for research on the immune response to SARS-CoV-2. The samples were drawn from two sources: the first 160 participants of the ongoing ImmuneRACE study, and 1,000 to 1,500 subjects contributed by 6 global collaborators. Sample metadata almost always included a de-identified subject ID, COVID-19 status, age in years and sex. HLA class I and class II types, where available, came from metadata supplied by the sample provider rather than from assay-based typing. General study outcomes and caveats: The amount of clinical and demographic metadata varied by source and participant and was provided uncurated.

Another Seattle source contributed samples from volunteer blood donors who had recovered from COVID-19. Each collaborating institution followed its own protocols to collect whole blood in K2EDTA tubes. For TCRbeta analysis, collaborators shipped samples as frozen whole blood, isolated PBMCs, or DNA extracted from either of those sample types. The V end gives up 3 bases and the J end 6 bases, leaving 12 bases in the junction not matched to a gene. Taken from the germline V gene, the CDR1 and CDR2 loops are SGHRS and YFSETQ. Counted from cysteine to phenylalanine, this CDR3 has 16 amino acids. Just CDR3 DNA is preserved here, 48 bases in frame from base 1. Details on this clone: Its antigen remains unidentified. No much larger clone exists at a distance of one base, and base qualities are not known.

The immunoSEQ Assay, a bias-controlled multiplex PCR, was used to amplify TCRbeta CDR3 regions from genomic DNA. The original methods were these. Nucleated cell counts per sample were estimated from amplification of reference gene primers within the assay. To quantify the absolute abundance of each unique TCRbeta CDR3 rearrangement, sequence reads were collapsed and filtered. For each sample, productive Simpson clonality was calculated as the square root of Simpson's diversity index across productive rearrangements. TCRdb retrieved this table from immuneACCESS and kept in-frame rearrangements only. Not all clones are present; in checked studies, unresolved V genes account for under half, and no reason is known for the remainder. V, J and clone size were drawn from that table, and D and trimming were deduced from the DNA. This sample lists about 260,000 clones; 80% to 90% were detected once. Roughly 1.6% of the sample is in the top ten clones.

The rearranged chain carries TRBV5-1 and TRBJ2-3; 8 of the junction bases match TRBD2. The receptor was isolated from a woman in her thirties or forties who had recovered from COVID-19. The sequencing input was peripheral blood. The nucleotide sequence is TGCGCCAGCAGCTGGGTGAGCGGGGGCGACGTGGATACGCAGTATTTT. Its amino acids are CASSWVSGGDVDTQYF. The reference TRBV5-1 and TRBJ2-3 proteins fill in what lies around the CDR3, so the full variable domain reads KAGVTQTPRYLIKTRGQQVTLSCSPISGHRSVSWYQQTPGQGLQFLFEYFSETQRNKGNFPGRFSGRQFSNSRSEMNVSTLELGDSALYLCASSWVSGGDVDTQYFGPGTRLTVL.